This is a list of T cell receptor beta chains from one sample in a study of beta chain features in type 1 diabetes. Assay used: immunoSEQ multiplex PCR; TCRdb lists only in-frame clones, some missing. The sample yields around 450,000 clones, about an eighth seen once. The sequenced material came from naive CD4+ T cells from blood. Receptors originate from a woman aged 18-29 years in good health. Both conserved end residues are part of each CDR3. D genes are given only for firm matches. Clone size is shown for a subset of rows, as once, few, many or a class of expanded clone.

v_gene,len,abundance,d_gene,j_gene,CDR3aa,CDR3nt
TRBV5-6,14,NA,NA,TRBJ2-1,CASSPFTGSNEQFF,TGTGCCAGCAGCCCCTTTACAGGGAGCAATGAGCAGTTCTTC
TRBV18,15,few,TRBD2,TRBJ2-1,CASSPLAGDYNEQFF,TGTGCCAGCTCACCACTAGCGGGAGACTACAATGAGCAGTTCTTC
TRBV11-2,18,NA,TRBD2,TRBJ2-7,CARSSGREPPPEAYEQYF,TGTGCCAGATCAAGCGGGCGGGAGCCCCCTCCGGAAGCCTACGAGCAGTACTTC
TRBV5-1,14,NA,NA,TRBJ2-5,CASSPGTAQETQYF,TGCGCCAGCAGCCCCGGGACGGCACAAGAGACCCAGTACTTC
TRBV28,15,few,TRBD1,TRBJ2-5,CASGSGTASLETQYF,TGTGCCAGCGGTTCCGGGACAGCTTCCTTAGAGACCCAGTACTTC
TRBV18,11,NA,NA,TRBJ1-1,CASATGLEAFF,TGTGCCAGCGCAACAGGGTTGGAAGCTTTCTTT
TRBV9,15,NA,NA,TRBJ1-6,CASSIRPQGGSPLHF,TGTGCCAGCAGCATCCGACCCCAAGGGGGGTCACCCCTCCACTTT
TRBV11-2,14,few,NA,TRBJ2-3,CASTPSRVGDTQYF,TGTGCCAGCACCCCTTCCCGGGTTGGAGATACGCAGTATTTT
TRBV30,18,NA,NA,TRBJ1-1,CAWSVRRGGFVLNTEAFF,TGTGCCTGGAGTGTACGAAGGGGTGGGTTTGTTTTGAACACTGAAGCTTTCTTT
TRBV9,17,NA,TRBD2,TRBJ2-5,CASPFPDCSGRGETQYF,TGTGCCAGCCCCTTCCCCGACTGTAGCGGGAGAGGGGAGACCCAGTACTTC
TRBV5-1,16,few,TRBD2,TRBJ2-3,CASSLPLRGGPDTQYF,TGCGCCAGCAGCTTGCCGTTGCGGGGGGGCCCAGATACGCAGTATTTT
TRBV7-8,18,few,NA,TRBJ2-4,CASSLGGRGRLAKNIQYF,TGTGCCAGCAGCTTAGGTGGACGGGGGAGACTAGCCAAAAACATTCAGTACTTC
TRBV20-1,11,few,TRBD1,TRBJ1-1,CSASGTGATFF,TGCAGTGCTTCCGGGACAGGGGCGACTTTCTTT
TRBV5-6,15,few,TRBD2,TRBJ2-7,CASSFGLAVPYEQYF,TGTGCCAGCAGTTTCGGACTAGCGGTACCCTACGAGCAGTACTTC
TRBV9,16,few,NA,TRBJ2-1,CASSAVKAGVVLEQFF,TGTGCCAGCAGCGCCGTGAAAGCTGGCGTTGTTCTTGAGCAGTTCTTC
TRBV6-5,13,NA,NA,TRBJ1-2,CASGQQFRYGYTF,TGTGCCAGCGGCCAGCAATTTCGCTATGGCTACACCTTC
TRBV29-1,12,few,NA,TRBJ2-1,CSVGTSNYEQFF,TGCAGCGTCGGGACAAGTAACTATGAGCAGTTCTTC
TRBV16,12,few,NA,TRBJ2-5,CASSRLQETQYF,TGTGCCAGCAGCCGCTTACAAGAGACCCAGTACTTC
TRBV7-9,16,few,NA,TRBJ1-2,CASSSPHQAVRAGYTF,TGTGCCAGCAGCTCCCCCCACCAAGCGGTCCGCGCTGGCTACACCTTC
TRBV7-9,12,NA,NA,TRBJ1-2,CASTSTRVGYTF,TGTGCCAGCACCTCGACCCGTGTAGGCTACACCTTC
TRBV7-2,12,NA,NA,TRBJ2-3,CASSALGVAQYF,TGTGCCAGCAGCGCGCTGGGGGTTGCGCAGTATTTT
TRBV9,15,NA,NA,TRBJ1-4,CASSPHSATNEKLFF,TGTGCCAGCAGCCCCCACAGTGCAACTAATGAAAAACTGTTTTTT
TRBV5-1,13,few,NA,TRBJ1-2,CASSLELGEGYTF,TGCGCCAGCAGCTTGGAATTAGGAGAAGGCTACACCTTC
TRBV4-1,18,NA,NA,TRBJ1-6,CASSPHSGASSYNSPLHF,TGCGCCAGCAGCCCACACTCGGGGGCGAGCTCCTATAATTCACCCCTCCACTTT
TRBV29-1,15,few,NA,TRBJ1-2,CSHALGSEGNYGYTF,TGCAGCCATGCCCTGGGATCCGAGGGGAACTATGGCTACACCTTC
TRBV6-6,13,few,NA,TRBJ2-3,CASSRDFTDTQYF,TGTGCCAGCAGTAGGGACTTCACAGATACGCAGTATTTT
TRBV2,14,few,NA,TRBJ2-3,CASKDKEFTDTQYF,TGTGCCAGCAAAGACAAGGAATTCACAGATACGCAGTATTTT
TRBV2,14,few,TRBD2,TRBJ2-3,CASSAASGGDTQYF,TGTGCCAGCAGTGCGGCTAGCGGGGGAGATACGCAGTATTTT
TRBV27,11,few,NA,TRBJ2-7,CASSFGIEQYF,TGTGCCAGCTCCTTTGGTATCGAGCAGTACTTC
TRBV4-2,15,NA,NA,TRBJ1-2,CASSQEGTFNYGYTF,TGTGCCAGCAGCCAAGAAGGGACTTTTAACTATGGCTACACCTTC
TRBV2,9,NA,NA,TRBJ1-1,CASSGEAFF,TGTGCCAGCAGTGGTGAAGCTTTCTTT
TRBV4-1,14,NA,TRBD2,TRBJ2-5,CASRPSGLQETQYF,TGCGCCAGCAGACCTAGCGGCCTACAAGAGACCCAGTACTTC
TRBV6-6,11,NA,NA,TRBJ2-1,CASSQSNEQFF,TGTGCCAGCAGCCAGTCGAATGAGCAGTTCTTC
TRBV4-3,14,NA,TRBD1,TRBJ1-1,CASSPSGGRTEAFF,TGCGCCAGCAGCCCGTCAGGGGGCCGGACTGAAGCTTTCTTT
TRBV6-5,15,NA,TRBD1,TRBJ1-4,CASSYGQGANEKLFF,TGTGCCAGCAGCTACGGACAGGGGGCAAATGAAAAACTGTTTTTT
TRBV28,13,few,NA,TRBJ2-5,CASSLSGSETQYF,TGTGCCAGCAGTTTATCAGGGTCAGAGACCCAGTACTTC
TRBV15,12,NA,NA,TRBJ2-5,CATSREGGIMYF,TGTGCCACCAGCAGAGAAGGGGGGATAATGTACTTC
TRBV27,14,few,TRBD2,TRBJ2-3,CASGLGGGTDTQYF,TGTGCCAGCGGACTGGGCGGGGGGACAGATACGCAGTATTTT
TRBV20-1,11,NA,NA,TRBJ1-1,CSAIRQGEAFF,TGCAGTGCTATTCGGCAGGGCGAAGCTTTCTTT
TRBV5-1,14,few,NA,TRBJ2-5,CASRTGTPQETQYF,TGCGCCAGCAGGACCGGGACACCGCAAGAGACCCAGTACTTC
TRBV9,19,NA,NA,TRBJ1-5,CASSVSRDTNFFSNQPQHF,TGTGCCAGCAGCGTCTCGCGGGACACAAATTTCTTTAGCAATCAGCCCCAGCATTTT
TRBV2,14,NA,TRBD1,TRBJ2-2,CASKDRENTGELFF,TGTGCCAGTAAAGACAGGGAGAACACCGGGGAGCTGTTTTTT
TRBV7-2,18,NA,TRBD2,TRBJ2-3,CASSSTSLTSGSTDTQYF,TGTGCCAGCAGCTCAACCTCTCTAACTAGCGGGAGCACAGATACGCAGTATTTT
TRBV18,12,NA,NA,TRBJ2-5,CASSVYQETQYF,TGTGCCAGCTCAGTTTATCAAGAGACCCAGTACTTC
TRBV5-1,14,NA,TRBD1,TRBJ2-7,CASSSDRGFAEQYF,TGCGCCAGCAGCTCCGACAGGGGTTTTGCCGAGCAGTACTTC
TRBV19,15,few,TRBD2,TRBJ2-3,CASRNPGGSTDTQYF,TGTGCCAGCCGGAATCCCGGGGGGTCTACAGATACGCAGTATTTT
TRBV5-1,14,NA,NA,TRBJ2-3,CASSSLGGTDTQYF,TGCGCCAGCAGCTCTTTGGGCGGAACAGATACGCAGTATTTT
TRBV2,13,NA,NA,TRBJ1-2,CASSERTIYGYTF,TGTGCCAGCAGTGAGCGGACGATCTATGGCTACACCTTC
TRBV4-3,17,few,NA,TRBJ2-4,CASSQDPPVLSKNIQYF,TGCGCCAGCAGCCAAGATCCCCCGGTACTTAGTAAAAACATTCAGTACTTC
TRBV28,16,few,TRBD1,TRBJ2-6,CASSRGTASGANVLTF,TGTGCCAGCAGTCGAGGGACAGCCTCTGGGGCCAACGTCCTGACTTTC
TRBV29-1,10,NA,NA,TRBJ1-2,CSVGQYGYTF,TGCAGCGTTGGGCAGTATGGCTACACCTTC
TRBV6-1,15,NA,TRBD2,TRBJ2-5,CASNPGLAGKETQYF,TGTGCCAGCAACCCAGGACTAGCGGGAAAAGAGACCCAGTACTTC
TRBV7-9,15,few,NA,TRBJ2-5,CASSLSQGIQETQYF,TGTGCCAGCAGCTTATCCCAGGGGATTCAAGAGACCCAGTACTTC